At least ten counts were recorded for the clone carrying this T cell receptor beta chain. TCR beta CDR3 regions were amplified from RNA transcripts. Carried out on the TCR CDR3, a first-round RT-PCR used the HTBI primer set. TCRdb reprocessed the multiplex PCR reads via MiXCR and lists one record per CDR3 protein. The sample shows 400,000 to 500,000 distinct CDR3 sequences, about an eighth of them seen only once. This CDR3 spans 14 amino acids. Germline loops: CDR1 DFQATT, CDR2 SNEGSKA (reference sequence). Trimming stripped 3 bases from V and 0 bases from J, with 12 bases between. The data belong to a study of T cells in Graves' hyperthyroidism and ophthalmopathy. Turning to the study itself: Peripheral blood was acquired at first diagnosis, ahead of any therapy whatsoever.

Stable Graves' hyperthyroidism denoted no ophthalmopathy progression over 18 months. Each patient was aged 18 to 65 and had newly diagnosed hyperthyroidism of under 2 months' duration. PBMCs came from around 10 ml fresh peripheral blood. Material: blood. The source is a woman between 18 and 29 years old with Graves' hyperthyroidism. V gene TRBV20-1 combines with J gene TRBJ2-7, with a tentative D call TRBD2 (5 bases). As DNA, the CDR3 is TGCAGTGCTAGGGACTCGCCTAGCTCCTACGAGCAGTACGTC. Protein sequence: CSARDSPSSYEQYV.